This T cell receptor (beta chain) appears in the sequencing data of a study of regulatory T cells in long-lasting Graves disease. Time point defined: newly diagnosed GD, antithyroid drugs for less than 3 months. The TCR library was made from RNA extracted from PBMCs. The CDR3 runs 10 residues. Trimming removed 5 bases from V and 7 bases from J, with 3 bases in between. Germline CDR1 is SGHNT and CDR2 is YENEEA. This clonotype came up many times. The TCR beta library used iRepertoire HTBI primers with Arm-PCR amplification of CDR3. MiXCR, run by TCRdb on the multiplex PCR reads, gives a single entry per CDR3 protein. Of 200,000 to 250,000 distinct CDR3 sequences in the sample, less than 20% were seen once. These records were also assigned to another study, of T cells in Graves' hyperthyroidism and ophthalmopathy.

The chain recombines TRBV11-3 with TRBJ2-1; D gene ambiguous. This TCR was recovered from a woman aged 25 to 39 with Graves disease. This specimen consisted of peripheral blood mononuclear cells (PBMCs), obtained at new diagnosis, from a patient treated with antithyroid drugs. CDR3 amino acids: CASSRNEQFF. The CDR3 region has the DNA TGTGCCAGCAGCCGGAATGAGCAGTTCTTC.